This TCR beta chain derives from a study of T cell responses to AZD1222 COVID-19 vaccine. Whole-study findings and limits: Just a handful of people given AZD1222 tested seropositive at baseline. Clonal diversity was possibly underestimated; the donors were predominantly white British and more often female. Spike-specific TCR depth and breadth grew after two AZD1222 doses.

Germline V lookup: CDR1 LGHNA, CDR2 YSLEER. Trimming cost V 0 bases and J 6 bases, with 9 bases left between them. CDR3 length: 14 residues. This table comes from immunoSEQ multiplex PCR, and its TCRdb copy is limited to in-frame clones, with some not included. The table has around 26,000 clones, about nine tenths seen once. With respect to this clone: Its antigen is not identified.

The origin of this receptor is an adult who received the AZD1222 COVID-19 vaccine. Source: peripheral blood, taken 28 days after the second AZD1222 dose. This chain links TRBV4-3 with TRBJ1-5, with D maybe TRBD1 (5 bases). The CDR3 region has the DNA TGCGCCAGCAGCCAAGATAGGGGAGGTCAGCCCCAGCATTTT. It translates to CASSQDRGGQPQHF.